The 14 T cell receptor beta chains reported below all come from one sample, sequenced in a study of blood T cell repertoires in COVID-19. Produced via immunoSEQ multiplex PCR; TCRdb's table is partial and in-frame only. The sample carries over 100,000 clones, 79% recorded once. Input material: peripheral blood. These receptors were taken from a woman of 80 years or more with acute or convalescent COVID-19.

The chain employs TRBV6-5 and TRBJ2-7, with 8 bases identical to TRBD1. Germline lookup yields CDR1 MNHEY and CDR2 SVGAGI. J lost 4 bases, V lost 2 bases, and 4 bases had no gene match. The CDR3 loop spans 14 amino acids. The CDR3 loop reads CASSYRDRFYEQYF. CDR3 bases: TGTGCCAGCAGTTACCGGGACAGGTTTTACGAGCAGTACTTC.

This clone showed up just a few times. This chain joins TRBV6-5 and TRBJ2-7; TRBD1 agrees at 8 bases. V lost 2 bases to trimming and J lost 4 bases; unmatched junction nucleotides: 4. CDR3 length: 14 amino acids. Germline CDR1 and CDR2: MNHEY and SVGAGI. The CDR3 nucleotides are TGTGCCAGCAGTTACGGTGGACAGGGATACGAGCAGTACTTC. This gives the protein CASSYGGQGYEQYF.

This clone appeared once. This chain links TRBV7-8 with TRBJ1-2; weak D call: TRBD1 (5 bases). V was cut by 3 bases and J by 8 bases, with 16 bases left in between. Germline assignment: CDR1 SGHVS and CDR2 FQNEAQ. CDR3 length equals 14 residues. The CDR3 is CASSFIPGLGGYTF. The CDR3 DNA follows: TGTGCCAGCAGCTTTATTCCAGGGCTGGGGGGCTACACCTTC.

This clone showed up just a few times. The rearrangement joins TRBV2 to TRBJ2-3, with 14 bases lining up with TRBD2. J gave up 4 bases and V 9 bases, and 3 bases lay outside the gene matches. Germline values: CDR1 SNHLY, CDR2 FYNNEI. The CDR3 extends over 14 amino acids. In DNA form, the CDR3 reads TGTGCCAGTCGGACTAGCGGGGGGTCAGATACGCAGTATTTT. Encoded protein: CASRTSGGSDTQYF.

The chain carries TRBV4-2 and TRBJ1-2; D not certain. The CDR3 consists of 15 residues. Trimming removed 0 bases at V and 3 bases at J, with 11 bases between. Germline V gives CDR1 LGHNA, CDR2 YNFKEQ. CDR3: CASSQERLNDYGYTF. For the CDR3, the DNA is TGTGCCAGCAGCCAAGAGCGACTTAACGACTATGGCTACACCTTC.

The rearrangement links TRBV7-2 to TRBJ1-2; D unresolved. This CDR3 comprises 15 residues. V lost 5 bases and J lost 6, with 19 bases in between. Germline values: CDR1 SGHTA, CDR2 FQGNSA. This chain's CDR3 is CASSPEGGREDGYTF. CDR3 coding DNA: TGTGCCAGCAGCCCCGAGGGAGGGAGGGAGGATGGCTACACCTTC.

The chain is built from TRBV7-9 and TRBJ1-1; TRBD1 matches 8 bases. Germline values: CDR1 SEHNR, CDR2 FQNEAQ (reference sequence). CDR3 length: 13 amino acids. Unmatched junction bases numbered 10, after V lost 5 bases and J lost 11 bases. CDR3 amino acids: CASSQDRALLAFF. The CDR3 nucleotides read TGTGCCAGCAGCCAGGACAGGGCTCTTTTGGCTTTCTTT.

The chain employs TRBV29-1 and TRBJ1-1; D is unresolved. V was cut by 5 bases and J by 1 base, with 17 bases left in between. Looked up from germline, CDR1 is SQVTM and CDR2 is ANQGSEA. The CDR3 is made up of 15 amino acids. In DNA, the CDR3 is TGCAGCGTTACAGAGGGCGGTAGAGGGAACACTGAAGCTTTCTTT. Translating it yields CSVTEGGRGNTEAFF.

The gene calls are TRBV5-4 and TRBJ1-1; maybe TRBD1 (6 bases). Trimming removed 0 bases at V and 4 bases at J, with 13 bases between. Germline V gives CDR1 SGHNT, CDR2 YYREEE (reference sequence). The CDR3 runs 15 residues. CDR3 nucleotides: TGTGCCAGCAGCTTGGTCGGGCAGGGGAGCACTGAAGCTTTCTTT. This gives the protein CASSLVGQGSTEAFF. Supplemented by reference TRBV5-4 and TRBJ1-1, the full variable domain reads ETGVTQSPTHLIKTRGQQVTLRCSSQSGHNTVSWYQQALGQGPQFIFQYYREEENGRGNFPPRFSGLQFPNYSSELNVNALELDDSALYLCASSLVGQGSTEAFFGQGTRLTVV.

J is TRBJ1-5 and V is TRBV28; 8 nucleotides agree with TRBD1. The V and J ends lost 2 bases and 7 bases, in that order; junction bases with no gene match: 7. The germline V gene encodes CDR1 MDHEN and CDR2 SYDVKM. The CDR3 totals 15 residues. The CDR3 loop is CASSLSLAGGQPQHF. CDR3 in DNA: TGTGCCAGCAGTTTAAGTCTGGCAGGGGGCCAGCCCCAGCATTTT.

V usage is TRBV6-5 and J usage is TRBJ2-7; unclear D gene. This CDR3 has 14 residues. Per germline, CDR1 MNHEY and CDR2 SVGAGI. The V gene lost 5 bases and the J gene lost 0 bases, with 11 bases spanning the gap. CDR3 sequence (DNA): TGTGCCAGCAGTCTACAGATTAGCTCCTACGAGCAGTACTTC. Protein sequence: CASSLQISSYEQYF.

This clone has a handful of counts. CDR3 residues: CASSGSGGNTIYF. The CDR3 nucleotides are TGTGCCAGCAGTGGATCGGGTGGAAACACCATATATTTT. The rearrangement joins TRBV2 to TRBJ1-3; D is ambiguous. This CDR3 is built from 13 residues. In germline, CDR1 is SNHLY, CDR2 FYNNEI. V shed 4 bases and J shed 3 bases, with 7 bases lying between them. Filled out from reference TRBV2 and TRBJ1-3, the complete variable domain reads EPEVTQTPSHQVTQMGQEVILRCVPISNHLYFYWYRQILGQKVEFLVSFYNNEISEKSEIFDDQFSVERPDGSNFTLKIRSTKLEDSAMYFCASSGSGGNTIYFGEGSWLTVV.

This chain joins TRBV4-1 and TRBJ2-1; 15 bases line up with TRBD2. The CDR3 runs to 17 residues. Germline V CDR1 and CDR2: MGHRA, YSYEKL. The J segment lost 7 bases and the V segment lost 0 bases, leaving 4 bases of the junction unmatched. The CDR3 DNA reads TGCGCCAGCAGCCAAGATGAGGGACTAGCGGGGGGTAATGAGCAGTTCTTC. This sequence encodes CASSQDEGLAGGNEQFF.

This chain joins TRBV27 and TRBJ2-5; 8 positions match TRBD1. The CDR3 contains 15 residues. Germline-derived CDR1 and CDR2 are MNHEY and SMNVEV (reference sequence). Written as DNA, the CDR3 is TGTGCGGGTGAGGGGCAGGGGGCGAATGAAGAGACCCAGTACTTC. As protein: CAGEGQGANEETQYF.